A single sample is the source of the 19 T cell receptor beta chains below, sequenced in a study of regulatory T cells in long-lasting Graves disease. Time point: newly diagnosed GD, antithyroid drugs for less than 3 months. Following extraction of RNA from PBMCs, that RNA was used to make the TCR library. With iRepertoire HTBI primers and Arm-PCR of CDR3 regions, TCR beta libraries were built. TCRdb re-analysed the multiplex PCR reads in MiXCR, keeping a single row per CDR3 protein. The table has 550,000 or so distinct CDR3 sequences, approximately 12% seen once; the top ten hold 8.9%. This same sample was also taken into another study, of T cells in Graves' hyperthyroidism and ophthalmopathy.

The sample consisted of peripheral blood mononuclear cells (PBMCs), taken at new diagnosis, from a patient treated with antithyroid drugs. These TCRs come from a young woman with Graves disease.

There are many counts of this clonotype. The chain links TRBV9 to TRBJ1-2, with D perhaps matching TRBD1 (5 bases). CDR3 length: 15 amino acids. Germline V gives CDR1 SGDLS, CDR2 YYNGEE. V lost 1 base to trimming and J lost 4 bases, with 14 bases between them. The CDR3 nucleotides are TGTGCCAGCAGCGTATCGCCCGACGGGGCCTATGGCTACACCTTC. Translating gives CASSVSPDGAYGYTF.

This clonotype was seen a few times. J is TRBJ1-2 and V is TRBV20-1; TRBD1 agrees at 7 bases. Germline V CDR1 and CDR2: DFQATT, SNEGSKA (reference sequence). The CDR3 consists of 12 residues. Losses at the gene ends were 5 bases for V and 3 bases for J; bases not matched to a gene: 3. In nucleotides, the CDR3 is TGCAGTGCTGGCAGGGGGGACTATGGCTACACCTTC. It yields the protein CSAGRGDYGYTF.

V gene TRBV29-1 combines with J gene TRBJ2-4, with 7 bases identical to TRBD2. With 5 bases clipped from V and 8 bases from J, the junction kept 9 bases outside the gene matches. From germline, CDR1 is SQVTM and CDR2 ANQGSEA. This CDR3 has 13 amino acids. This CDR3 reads CSVKGRARDIQYF. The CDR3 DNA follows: TGCAGCGTTAAAGGGAGGGCCAGGGACATTCAGTACTTC.

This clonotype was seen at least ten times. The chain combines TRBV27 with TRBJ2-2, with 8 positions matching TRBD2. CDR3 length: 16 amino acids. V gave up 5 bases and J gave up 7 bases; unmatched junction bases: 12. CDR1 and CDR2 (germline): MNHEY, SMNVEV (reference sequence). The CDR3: CASSPRLALWGGELFF. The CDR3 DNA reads TGTGCCAGCAGTCCCAGACTAGCGCTTTGGGGCGGGGAGCTGTTTTTT.

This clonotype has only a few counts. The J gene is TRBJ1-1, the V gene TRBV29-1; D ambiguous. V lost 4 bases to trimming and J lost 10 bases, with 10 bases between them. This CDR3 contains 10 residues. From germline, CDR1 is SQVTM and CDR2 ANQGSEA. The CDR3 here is CSVGRWGAFF. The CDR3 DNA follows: TGCAGCGTTGGTCGCTGGGGAGCTTTCTTT.

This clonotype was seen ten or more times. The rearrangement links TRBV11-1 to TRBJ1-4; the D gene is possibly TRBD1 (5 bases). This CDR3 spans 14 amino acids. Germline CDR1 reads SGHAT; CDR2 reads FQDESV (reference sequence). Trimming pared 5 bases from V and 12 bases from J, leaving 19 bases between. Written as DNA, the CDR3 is TGTGCCAGCAGCCGGGACGGTAGTCGACGGGAACTGTTTTTT. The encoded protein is CASSRDGSRRELFF.

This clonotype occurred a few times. The DNA of the CDR3 is TGTGCCAGCAGCTTAGAAGGGCTGGGTGAGCAGTTCTTC. Translating it yields CASSLEGLGEQFF. The chain is built from TRBV7-2 and TRBJ2-1; unclear D gene. The CDR3 spans 13 residues. V lost 1 base to trimming and J lost 9 bases, with 10 bases between them. Per germline, CDR1 SGHTA and CDR2 FQGNSA.

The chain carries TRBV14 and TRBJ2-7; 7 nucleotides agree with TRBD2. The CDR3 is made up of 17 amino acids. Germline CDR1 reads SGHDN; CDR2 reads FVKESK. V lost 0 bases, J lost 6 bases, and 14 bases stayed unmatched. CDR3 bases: TGTGCCAGCAGCCAAGATTGGGGAGGGGACCTCCCCGGCGAGCAGTACTTC. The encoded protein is CASSQDWGGDLPGEQYF. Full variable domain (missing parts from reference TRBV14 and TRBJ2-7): EAGVTQFPSHSVIEKGQTVTLRCDPISGHDNLYWYRRVMGKEIKFLLHFVKESKQDESGMPNNRFLAERTGGTYSTLKVQPAELEDSGVYFCASSQDWGGDLPGEQYFGPGTRLTVT.

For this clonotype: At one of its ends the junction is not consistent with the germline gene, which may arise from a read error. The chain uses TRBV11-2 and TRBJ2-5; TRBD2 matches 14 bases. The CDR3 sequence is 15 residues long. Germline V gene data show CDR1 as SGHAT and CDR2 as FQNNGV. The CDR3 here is CASSPRTSGRWSQFF. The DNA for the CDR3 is TGTGCCAGCAGCCCTAGGACTAGCGGGAGGTGGTCGCAATTCTTC.

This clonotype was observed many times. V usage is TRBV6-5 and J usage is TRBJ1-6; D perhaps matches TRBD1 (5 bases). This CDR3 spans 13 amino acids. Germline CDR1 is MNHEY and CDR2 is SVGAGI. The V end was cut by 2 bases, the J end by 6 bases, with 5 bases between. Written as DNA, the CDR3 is TGTGCCAGCAGTTACGGGGCTAATTCACCCCTCCACTTT. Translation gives CASSYGANSPLHF.

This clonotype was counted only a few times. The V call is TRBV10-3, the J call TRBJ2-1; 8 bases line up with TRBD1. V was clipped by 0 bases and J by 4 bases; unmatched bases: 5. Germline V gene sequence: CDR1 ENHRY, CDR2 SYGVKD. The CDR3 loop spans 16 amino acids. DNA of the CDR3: TGTGCCATCAGTGAGTCACCAGGGGGCACATACAATGAGCAGTTCTTC. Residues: CAISESPGGTYNEQFF.

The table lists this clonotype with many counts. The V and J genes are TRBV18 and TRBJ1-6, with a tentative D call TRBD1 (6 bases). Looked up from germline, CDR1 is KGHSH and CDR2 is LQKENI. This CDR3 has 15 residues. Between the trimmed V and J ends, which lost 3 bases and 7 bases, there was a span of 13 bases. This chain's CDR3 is CASSPPQGRNSPLHF. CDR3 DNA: TGTGCCAGCTCACCTCCTCAGGGGCGCAATTCACCCCTCCACTTT.

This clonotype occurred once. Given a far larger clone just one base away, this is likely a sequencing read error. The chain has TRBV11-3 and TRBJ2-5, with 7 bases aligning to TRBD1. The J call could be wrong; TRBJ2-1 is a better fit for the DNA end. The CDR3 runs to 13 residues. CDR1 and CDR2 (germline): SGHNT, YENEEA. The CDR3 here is CASSLQGVDEQFF. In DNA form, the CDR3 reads TGTGCCAGCAGCCTTCAGGGGGTGGATGAGCAGTTCTTC.

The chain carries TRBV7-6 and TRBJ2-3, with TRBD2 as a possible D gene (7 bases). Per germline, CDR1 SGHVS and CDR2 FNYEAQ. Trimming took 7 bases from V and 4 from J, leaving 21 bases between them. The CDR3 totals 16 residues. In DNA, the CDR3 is TGTGCCAGCACCTCCGGGGGGCAGGGGACCCCAGATACGCAGTATTTT. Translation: CASTSGGQGTPDTQYF.

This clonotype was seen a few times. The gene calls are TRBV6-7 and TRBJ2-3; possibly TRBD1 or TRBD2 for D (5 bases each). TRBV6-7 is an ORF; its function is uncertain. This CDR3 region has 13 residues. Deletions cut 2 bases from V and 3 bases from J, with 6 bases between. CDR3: CASSYEGTDTQYF. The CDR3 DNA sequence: TGTGCCAGCAGTTACGAGGGGACAGATACGCAGTATTTT.

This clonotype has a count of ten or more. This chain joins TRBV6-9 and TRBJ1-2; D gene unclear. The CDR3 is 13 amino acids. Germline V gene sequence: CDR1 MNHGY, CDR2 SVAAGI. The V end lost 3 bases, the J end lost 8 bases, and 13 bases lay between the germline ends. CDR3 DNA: TGTGCCAGCAGTTACAATCTGGTGAGCGGCTACACCTTC. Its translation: CASSYNLVSGYTF.

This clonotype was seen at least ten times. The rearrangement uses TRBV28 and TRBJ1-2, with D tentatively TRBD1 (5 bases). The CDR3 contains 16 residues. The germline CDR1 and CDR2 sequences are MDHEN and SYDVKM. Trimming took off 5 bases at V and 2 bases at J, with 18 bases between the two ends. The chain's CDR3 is CASSPPGLGINYGYTF. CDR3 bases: TGTGCCAGCAGTCCGCCGGGACTCGGGATCAACTATGGCTACACCTTC.

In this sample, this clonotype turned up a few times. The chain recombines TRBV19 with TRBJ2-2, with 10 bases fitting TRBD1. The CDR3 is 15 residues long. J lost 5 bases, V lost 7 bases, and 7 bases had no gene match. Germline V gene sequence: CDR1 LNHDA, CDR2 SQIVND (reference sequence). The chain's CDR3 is CASTSGTGATGELFF. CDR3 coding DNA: TGTGCCAGTACCTCCGGGACAGGGGCGACCGGGGAGCTGTTTTTT.

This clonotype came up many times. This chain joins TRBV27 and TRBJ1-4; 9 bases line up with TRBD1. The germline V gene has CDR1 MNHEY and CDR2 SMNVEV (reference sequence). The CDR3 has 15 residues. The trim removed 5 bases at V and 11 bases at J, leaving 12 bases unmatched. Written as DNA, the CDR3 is TGTGCCAGCAGTCCATATACCGGGACAGGGCAGAAACTGTTTTTT. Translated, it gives CASSPYTGTGQKLFF.